This TCR beta chain is drawn from a study of blood T cell repertoires in COVID-19. Study details: The United States, Italy and Spain provided the acute and convalescent COVID-19 samples. PBMCs, B-cell-depleted T cells, or T cells provided the cDNA or gDNA that made up the material.

This CDR3 comprises 12 residues. Germline lookup yields CDR1 KGHDR and CDR2 SFDVKD. The V end was cut by 9 bases, the J end by 2 bases, with 9 bases between. Source study methods: The assay estimated nucleated cells by amplifying reference gene primers. Profiled with immunoSEQ multiplex PCR; TCRdb holds only in-frame clones, not every one. V and J calls and clone size come straight from that table; D and trimming were deduced from the DNA. The sample yields tens of thousands of clones, 86% seen once. The TCR originated in a man between 70 and 80 years old with acute or convalescent COVID-19. V and J are TRBV24-1 and TRBJ2-5; D gene ambiguous. Sequenced input: peripheral blood. CDR3 DNA sequence: TGTGCCACCGCCGCGGTTCAAGAGACCCAGTACTTC. Protein product: CATAAVQETQYF.